These T cell receptor beta chains were read from a single sample in a study of glioma-infiltrating T cells after dendritic cell vaccination. TCRdb's copy holds only in-frame clones and misses some; the assay was immunoSEQ multiplex PCR. This table holds more than 95,000 clones, roughly 79% found once. The input for sequencing was blood, taken before dendritic cell vaccination. These receptors all come from a human donor with glioblastoma. The CDR3 runs from the conserved cysteine through the conserved F or W. A D gene is named only where the DNA matches it firmly. The size of a clone is reported for some rows only, either as once, few or many, or as a class for expanded clones.

TRBV9	TRBD2	NA	TRBJ2-1	CASSAGTSWNEQFF	TGTGCCAGCAGCGCTGGGACTAGCTGGAATGAGCAGTTCTTC
TRBV5-4	TRBD2	NA	TRBJ2-3	CASRVAGGHTQYF	TGTGCCTCCCGGGTAGCGGGGGGTCATACGCAGTATTTT
TRBV11-2	NA	NA	TRBJ2-5	CASSSTPTRTDKETQYF	TGTGCCAGCAGCTCCACCCCCACAAGGACGGACAAAGAGACCCAGTACTTC
TRBV4-3	NA	once	TRBJ1-2	CASSHTGELGGYTF	TGCGCCAGCAGCCATACCGGGGAGTTGGGTGGCTACACCTTC
TRBV11-3	NA	NA	TRBJ1-2	CASSLGRTIYGYTF	TGTGCCAGCAGCTTAGGCCGCACAATCTATGGCTACACCTTC
TRBV7-9	NA	few	TRBJ1-2	CASSLGGGDTYGYTF	TGTGCCAGCAGCTTAGGAGGGGGGGACACCTATGGCTACACCTTC
TRBV25-1	TRBD1	NA	TRBJ2-7	CASSEYRDSEQYF	TGTGCCAGCAGTGAATACCGGGACAGCGAGCAGTACTTC
TRBV5-1	NA	NA	TRBJ2-1	CASSSGLEYNEQFF	TGCGCCAGCAGTTCAGGGCTGGAATACAATGAGCAGTTCTTC
TRBV4-1	NA	NA	TRBJ2-7	CASSQGGTNYEQYF	TGCGCCAGCAGCCAAGGAGGGACAAACTACGAGCAGTACTTC
TRBV29-1	TRBD1	NA	TRBJ2-1	CSAAGQGGDNEQFF	TGCAGCGCCGCGGGACAGGGGGGAGACAATGAGCAGTTCTTC
TRBV10-3	NA	NA	TRBJ1-1	CAISEGRGAGAEAFF	TGTGCCATCAGTGAAGGAAGGGGGGCGGGGGCTGAAGCTTTCTTT
TRBV30	TRBD1	NA	TRBJ2-3	CAWSRDSSTDTQYF	TGTGCCTGGAGTAGGGACAGCAGCACAGATACGCAGTATTTT
TRBV7-9	NA	NA	TRBJ1-4	CASSLDSNEKLFF	TGTGCCAGCAGCTTAGACAGTAATGAAAAACTGTTTTTT
TRBV13	TRBD2	few	TRBJ2-7	CASSLAGGPDEQYF	TGTGCCAGCAGCTTAGCGGGGGGGCCCGACGAGCAGTACTTC
TRBV7-2	TRBD2	NA	TRBJ2-1	CASSLETSGGDNEQFF	TGTGCCAGCAGCTTAGAAACTAGCGGGGGCGACAATGAGCAGTTCTTC
TRBV7-3	TRBD1	NA	TRBJ2-5	CASSLGTGDQETQYF	TGTGCCAGCAGCTTAGGCACAGGGGACCAAGAGACCCAGTACTTC
TRBV10-3	TRBD1	NA	TRBJ1-1	CAITPRTGVNTEAFF	TGTGCCATCACCCCCAGGACAGGGGTGAACACTGAAGCTTTCTTT
TRBV5-6	TRBD1	NA	TRBJ2-3	CASSPDGQGEGDTQYF	TGTGCCAGCAGCCCGGACGGACAGGGGGAAGGGGATACGCAGTATTTT
TRBV7-9	TRBD1	NA	TRBJ1-3	CASRGTGGRGNTIYF	TGTGCCAGCAGAGGGACAGGGGGAAGAGGAAACACCATATATTTT
TRBV30	NA	NA	TRBJ2-5	CAWSAVFEETQYF	TGTGCCTGGAGTGCGGTCTTTGAAGAGACCCAGTACTTC
TRBV10-3	TRBD1	few	TRBJ2-7	CATSLQGAAQYF	TGTGCCACCAGCCTACAGGGGGCCGCGCAGTACTTC
TRBV18	TRBD2	once	TRBJ2-5	CASSPTQAGEETQYF	TGTGCCAGCTCGCCCACACAGGCGGGGGAAGAGACCCAGTACTTC
TRBV7-2	TRBD1	NA	TRBJ1-6	CASSFTGGRGSPLHF	TGTGCCAGCAGCTTCACAGGGGGCCGTGGGTCACCCCTCCACTTT
TRBV6-6	TRBD2	NA	TRBJ2-7	CASSEGLADSSYEQYF	TGTGCCAGCAGCGAGGGACTAGCGGACAGCTCCTACGAGCAGTACTTC
TRBV19	NA	once	TRBJ2-2	CASSIDEDTGELFF	TGTGCCAGTAGTATTGACGAGGATACCGGGGAGCTGTTTTTT
TRBV7-2	NA	NA	TRBJ2-5	CASSFSVSSETQYF	TGTGCCAGCAGCTTTTCGGTGTCATCTGAGACCCAGTACTTC
TRBV5-6	TRBD2	once	TRBJ2-3	CASSLRGGGSITDTQYF	TGTGCCAGCAGCTTAAGAGGCGGGGGATCTATCACAGATACGCAGTATTTT
TRBV4-1	TRBD2	NA	TRBJ2-1	CASSPGLRSYNEQFF	TGCGCCAGCAGCCCGGGACTACGCTCCTACAATGAGCAGTTCTTC
TRBV5-4	TRBD1	NA	TRBJ1-3	CASSSRTGSGNTIYF	TGTGCCAGCAGCTCCAGGACAGGGTCTGGAAACACCATATATTTT
TRBV5-1	TRBD1	NA	TRBJ2-1	CASSSAGGTFNEQFF	TGCGCCAGCAGCTCGGCAGGGGGTACTTTCAATGAGCAGTTCTTC
TRBV5-1	TRBD1	NA	TRBJ1-2	CASRTGGGGSNYGYTF	TGCGCCAGCAGGACAGGGGGCGGAGGATCCAACTATGGCTACACCTTC
TRBV4-3	NA	NA	TRBJ1-1	CASSQTLAGALSWAEAFF	TGCGCCAGCAGCCAAACCCTCGCCGGAGCGCTATCGTGGGCTGAAGCTTTCTTT
TRBV4-1	NA	once	TRBJ2-1	CASSQDHSYNEQFF	TGCGCCAGCAGCCAAGATCACAGCTACAATGAGCAGTTCTTC
TRBV6-5	TRBD1	NA	TRBJ1-1	CASTLRTDRVAEAFF	TGTGCCAGCACCCTACGAACGGACAGGGTCGCTGAAGCTTTCTTT
TRBV7-9	NA	NA	TRBJ1-2	CASQLSGELVYGYTF	TGTGCCAGTCAGCTATCGGGGGAGTTGGTCTATGGCTACACCTTC
TRBV5-1	TRBD1	NA	TRBJ2-5	CASSPDRGQETQYF	TGCGCCAGCAGCCCGGACAGGGGGCAAGAGACCCAGTACTTC